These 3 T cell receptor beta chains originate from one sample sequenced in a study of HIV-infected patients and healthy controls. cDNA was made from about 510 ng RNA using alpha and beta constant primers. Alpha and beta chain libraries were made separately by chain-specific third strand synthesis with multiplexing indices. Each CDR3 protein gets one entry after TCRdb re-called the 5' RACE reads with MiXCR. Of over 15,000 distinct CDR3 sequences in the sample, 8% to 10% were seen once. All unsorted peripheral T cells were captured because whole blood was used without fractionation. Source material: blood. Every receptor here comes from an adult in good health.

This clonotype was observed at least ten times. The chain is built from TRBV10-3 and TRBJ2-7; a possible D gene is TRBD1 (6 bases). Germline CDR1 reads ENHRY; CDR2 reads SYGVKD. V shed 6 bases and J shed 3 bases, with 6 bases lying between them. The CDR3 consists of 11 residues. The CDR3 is CAIRDSYEQYF. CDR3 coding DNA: TGTGCCATCAGGGACAGCTACGAGCAGTACTTC.

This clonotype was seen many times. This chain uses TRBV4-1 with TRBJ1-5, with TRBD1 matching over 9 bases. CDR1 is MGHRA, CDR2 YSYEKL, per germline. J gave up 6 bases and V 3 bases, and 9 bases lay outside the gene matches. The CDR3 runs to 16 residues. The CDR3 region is CASSQEGTGSTQPQHF. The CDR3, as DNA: TGCGCCAGCAGCCAGGAAGGGACAGGGTCCACTCAGCCCCAGCATTTT.

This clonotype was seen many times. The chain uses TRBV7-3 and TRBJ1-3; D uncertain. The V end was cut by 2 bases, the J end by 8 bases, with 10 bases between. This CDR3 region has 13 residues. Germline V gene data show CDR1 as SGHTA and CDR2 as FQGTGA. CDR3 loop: CASSLQFGDTIYF. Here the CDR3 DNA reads TGTGCCAGCAGCTTACAGTTCGGGGACACCATATATTTT.